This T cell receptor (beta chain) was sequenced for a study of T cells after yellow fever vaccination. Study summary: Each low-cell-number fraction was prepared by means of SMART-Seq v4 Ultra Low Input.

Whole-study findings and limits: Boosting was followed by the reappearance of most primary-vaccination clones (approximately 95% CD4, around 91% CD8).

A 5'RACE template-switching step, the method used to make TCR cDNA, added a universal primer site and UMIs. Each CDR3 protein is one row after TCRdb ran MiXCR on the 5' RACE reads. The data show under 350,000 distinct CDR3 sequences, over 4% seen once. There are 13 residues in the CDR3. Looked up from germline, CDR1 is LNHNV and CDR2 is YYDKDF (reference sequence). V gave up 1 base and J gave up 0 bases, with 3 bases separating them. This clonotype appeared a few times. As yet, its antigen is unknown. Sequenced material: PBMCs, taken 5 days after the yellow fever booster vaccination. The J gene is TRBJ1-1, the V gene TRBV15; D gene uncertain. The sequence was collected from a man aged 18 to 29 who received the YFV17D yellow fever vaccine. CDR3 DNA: TGTGCCACCAGCAGAGCGGTGAACACTGAAGCTTTCTTT. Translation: CATSRAVNTEAFF.